This T cell receptor (beta chain) was obtained from a study of cytomegalovirus exposure and HLA in healthy donors. Study-wide results and caveats: Indistinguishable V segments such as TRBV6-2 and TRBV6-3 were excluded. Presence/absence analyses rested on an assumption that sequencing depth was roughly uniform across donors.

Turning to this clone: Its specificity is unknown.

V lost 0 bases to trimming and J lost 5 bases, with 7 bases between them. Germline assignment: CDR1 SGDLS and CDR2 YYNGEE. This CDR3 is built from 13 residues. The PCR used 60 Vbeta and 13 Jbeta primers. Generated by immunoSEQ multiplex PCR, the TCRdb table keeps only in-frame clones and is missing some. This sample contains over 40,000 clones. This receptor was taken from a man aged 25-45 years in good health and CMV-seronegative. Sequenced input: PBMCs. This rearrangement joins TRBV9 to TRBJ2-3; unclear D gene. The CDR3 spells CASSVANGDTQYF. The CDR3 coding sequence is TGTGCCAGCAGCGTAGCTAACGGAGATACGCAGTATTTT.